This entry lists 10 T cell receptor beta chains sequenced from one sample in a study of control samples from healthy donors and cancer patients. Clones were sequenced by immunoSEQ multiplex PCR, and TCRdb holds only the in-frame ones, with some missing. The profile covers tens of thousands of clones, with under 95% appearing a single time and 1.7% taken by the ten largest. Sequencing input: PBMCs. The source is a man in his forties with colorectal cancer.

V and J are TRBV6-2 or TRBV6-3 and TRBJ1-5; D is perhaps TRBD1 (5 bases). The CDR3 is 16 amino acids. V lost 2 bases and J lost 0, with 11 bases in between. The V gene's germline CDR1 is MNHEY and CDR2 SVGEGT. This CDR3 reads CASSYRLGDSNQPQHF. The CDR3 region has the DNA TGTGCCAGCAGTTACCGTCTGGGGGATAGCAATCAGCCCCAGCATTTT.

The chain combines TRBV5-1 with TRBJ1-1; possibly TRBD1 for D (5 bases). Trimming pared 3 bases from V and 4 bases from J, leaving 16 bases between. The CDR3 sequence is 15 residues long. The germline CDR1 and CDR2 sequences are SGHRS and YFSETQ. CDR3 residues: CASSWIDQGSTEAFF. The CDR3 DNA sequence: TGCGCCAGCAGCTGGATCGATCAGGGTAGCACTGAAGCTTTCTTT.

This chain connects TRBV29-1 to TRBJ2-2, with 13 nucleotides matching TRBD2. The CDR3 runs 15 residues. V shed 4 bases and J 7 bases; nucleotides not matched to a gene: 6. The germline CDR1 and CDR2 sequences are SQVTM and ANQGSEA. This CDR3 is CSVALAGGPGGELFF. CDR3 nucleotides: TGCAGCGTTGCACTAGCGGGGGGGCCCGGCGGGGAGCTGTTTTTT.

The genes are TRBV19 and TRBJ1-1; TRBD1 aligns across 7 bases. V lost 7 bases to trimming and J lost 0 bases; unmatched junction nucleotides: 5. Germline CDR1 reads LNHDA; CDR2 reads SQIVND (reference sequence). This CDR3 has 14 amino acids. This CDR3 is CASKEGQLNTEAFF. The CDR3 bases are TGTGCCAGTAAAGAGGGACAGTTGAACACTGAAGCTTTCTTT. The full variable domain, with the rest looked up from reference TRBV19 and TRBJ1-1, is DGGITQSPKYLFRKEGQNVTLSCEQNLNHDAMYWYRQDPGQGLRLIYYSQIVNDFQKGDIAEGYSVSREKKESFPLTVTSAQKNPTAFYLCASKEGQLNTEAFFGQGTRLTVV.

The chain joins TRBV7-3 to TRBJ2-6; 8 positions agree with TRBD2. The CDR3 length is 19 residues. Losses at the gene ends were 5 bases for V and 0 bases for J; bases not matched to a gene: 12. From germline, CDR1 is SGHTA and CDR2 FQGTGA. DNA for the CDR3: TGTGCCAGCAGCCCCTCTCTCGGGGGGGGATACTCTGGGGCCAACGTCCTGACTTTC. Translation: CASSPSLGGGYSGANVLTF. Based on the CDR3 plus reference TRBV7-3 and TRBJ2-6, the full variable domain is GAGVSQTPSNKVTEKGKYVELRCDPISGHTALYWYRQSLGQGPEFLIYFQGTGAADDSGLPNDRFFAVRPEGSVSTLKIQRTERGDSAVYLCASSPSLGGGYSGANVLTFGAGSRLTVL.

The V and J genes are TRBV7-2 and TRBJ2-7; 8 bases are a match to TRBD1. Looked up from germline, CDR1 is SGHTA and CDR2 is FQGNSA. The CDR3 has 17 amino acids. V lost 3 bases and J lost 0; bases outside the gene matches: 10. The CDR3 DNA sequence: TGTGCCAGCAGCTTTTCTTTTGGGACAGGAAGCTCCTACGAGCAGTACTTC. Protein product: CASSFSFGTGSSYEQYF.

This chain uses TRBV5-1 with TRBJ2-3; D is unclear. CDR3 size: 16 residues. Germline V gene lookup returns CDR1 SGHRS and CDR2 YFSETQ. V lost 0 bases and J lost 0, with 11 bases in between. This chain's CDR3 is CASSLAFSPSTDTQYF. CDR3 nucleotides: TGCGCCAGCAGCTTGGCCTTCAGCCCAAGCACAGATACGCAGTATTTT.

This chain joins TRBV7-7 and TRBJ2-1; 10 bases match TRBD2. V was clipped by 5 bases and J by 9 bases; unmatched bases: 7. The CDR3 contains 14 residues. In germline, CDR1 is SSHAT, CDR2 FNYEAQ (reference sequence). This CDR3 is CASSPERGGSEQFF. The CDR3 DNA is TGTGCCAGCAGCCCAGAGCGGGGGGGTTCTGAGCAGTTCTTC.

Notes on this clone: Distinct nucleotide sequences in the sample also encode this CDR3. The chain carries TRBV18 and TRBJ1-3; D is uncertain. Germline values: CDR1 KGHSH, CDR2 LQKENI. The CDR3 spans 13 residues. With 2 bases removed from V and 4 bases from J, the gap between germline ends came to 6 bases. The CDR3 DNA reads as TGTGCCAGCTCACCAGGGTCAGGAAACACCATATATTTT. This codes for CASSPGSGNTIYF. Looking up the rest from reference TRBV18 and TRBJ1-3 gives the full variable domain: NAGVMQNPRHLVRRRGQEARLRCSPMKGHSHVYWYRQLPEEGLKFMVYLQKENIIDESGMPKERFSAEFPKEGPSILRIQQVVRGDSAAYFCASSPGSGNTIYFGEGSWLTVV.

The CDR3: CASARGDRGYTGELFF. As DNA, the CDR3 is TGTGCCTCAGCCCGGGGGGACAGGGGGTACACCGGGGAGCTGTTTTTT. The chain joins TRBV24-1 to TRBJ2-2; TRBD1 matches 11 bases. The CDR3 spans 16 residues. V lost 12 bases and J lost 3; bases outside the gene matches: 11. Germline assignment: CDR1 KGHDR and CDR2 SFDVKD.